The 8 T cell receptor beta chains listed next were all sequenced from one sample in a study of human T cells and chemical hapten exposure. The study extracted total RNA from unfractionated whole blood. Separate cDNA molecules received unique molecular identifiers, which the library attached to them. Using its own MiXCR run on the reads, TCRdb lists one record per CDR3 protein. The table has about 120,000 distinct CDR3 sequences, around 8.5% seen once. Sequences were obtained from whole blood. The receptors originated from a human donor in good health. Some clones in this sample may be carry-over from other donors' samples.

The sample holds many counts of this clonotype. The J gene is TRBJ1-3, the V gene TRBV4-3, with a weak D call TRBD1 (5 bases). V lost 0 bases, J lost 0 bases, and 18 bases lay in between. The germline V gene has CDR1 LGHNA and CDR2 YSLEER. CDR3 length equals 19 residues. CDR3 bases: TGCGCCAGCAGCCAAGATGGGGCCGGTCATGGAACCTCTGGAAACACCATATATTTT. It is translated as CASSQDGAGHGTSGNTIYF.

There are many counts of this clonotype. J is TRBJ1-1 and V is TRBV4-3, with D possibly being TRBD1 (6 bases). V was shortened by 3 bases and J by 10 bases, with 27 bases between the two germline ends. The germline gives CDR1 LGHNA, CDR2 YSLEER. CDR3 size: 17 residues. The CDR3 nucleotides are TGCGCCAGCAGCCATCCCAAGGGGACCAGGGGCCTTGAGGGAGCTTTCTTT. Translation gives CASSHPKGTRGLEGAFF.

This rearrangement joins TRBV10-3 to TRBJ2-2, with D perhaps TRBD1 (7 bases). Germline assignment: CDR1 ENHRY and CDR2 SYGVKD. V was cut by 11 bases and J by 3 bases, with 16 bases left in between. CDR3 length: 14 residues. The CDR3: CACRGDRDTGELFF. The DNA for the CDR3 is TGTGCCTGCAGGGGGGACAGAGACACCGGGGAGCTGTTTTTT.

The chain recombines TRBV6-1 with TRBJ2-1, with 10 bases that match TRBD2. This CDR3 has 16 amino acids. The germline CDR1 and CDR2 sequences are MNHNS and SASEGT. J was trimmed by 4 bases and V by 3 bases; bases with no gene match: 6. CDR3 DNA sequence: TGTGCCAGCAGTGAGGAGGGACTAGCGCTTTACAATGAGCAGTTCTTC. Its protein is CASSEEGLALYNEQFF.

The rearrangement uses TRBV11-2 and TRBJ1-1, with D uncertain. The V gene's germline CDR1 is SGHAT and CDR2 FQNNGV. Trimming took off 8 bases at V and 1 base at J, with 11 bases between the two ends. CDR3 length: 13 residues. The CDR3 sequence is CASRPFGNTEAFF. The CDR3 region has the DNA TGTGCCAGCCGCCCATTTGGGAACACTGAAGCTTTCTTT.

This clonotype was observed at least ten times. The rearrangement joins TRBV25-1 to TRBJ1-4, with D perhaps TRBD1 (5 bases). V lost 2 bases, J lost 0 bases, and 10 bases lay in between. The length of the CDR3 is 16 residues. Per germline, CDR1 MGHDK and CDR2 SYGVNS. CDR3 sequence (DNA): TGTGCCAGCAGTGAAGGGGCGGAAGCAACTAATGAAAAACTGTTTTTT. This translates into CASSEGAEATNEKLFF.

Details on this clonotype: An end of the junction differs from the germline gene, which may be a read error. The chain carries TRBV5-1 and TRBJ2-7; D possibly matches TRBD1 or TRBD2 (5 bases each). The CDR3 covers 15 residues. Looked up from germline, CDR1 is SGHRS and CDR2 is YFSETQ. The CDR3 region is CASSLDRGESYEQYF. In DNA, the CDR3 is TGCGCCAGCAGTTTGGACCGGGGCGAATCCTACGAGCAGTACTTC.

This clonotype was counted many times. The chain couples TRBV20-1 to TRBJ1-1, with TRBD1 as a possible D gene (5 bases). Trimming took off 3 bases at V and 0 bases at J, with 14 bases between the two ends. There are 15 residues in the CDR3. The germline CDR1 and CDR2 sequences are DFQATT and SNEGSKA (reference sequence). Here the CDR3 reads CSASGRGTLNTEAFF. DNA of the CDR3: TGCAGTGCTAGCGGACGGGGGACGTTGAACACTGAAGCTTTCTTT.